These T cell receptor beta chains were read from a single sample in a study of T cell responses to AZD1222 COVID-19 vaccine. Clones were sequenced by immunoSEQ multiplex PCR, and TCRdb holds only the in-frame ones, with some missing. The data contain about 140,000 clones, around 89% of them singletons. The sequenced sample was peripheral blood, obtained on day 0 of AZD1222 vaccination. Source of these receptors: an adult in good health. Both conserved end residues are part of each CDR3. A D gene is named only where the DNA matches it firmly. The size field is filled for only some rows; it gives once, few, many or a size class.

DNA: TGTGCCAGCTCTCAGCAGGGGGTCGGCTATGGCTACACCTTC
CDR3: CASSQQGVGYGYTF
J: TRBJ1-2
V: TRBV6-5
size: once
D: TRBD1

DNA: TGTGCCAGCAGTGAAGGGGTGGGGCCAGGTACCTACGAGCAGTACTTC
CDR3: CASSEGVGPGTYEQYF
J: TRBJ2-7
V: TRBV6-1
size: NA
D: NA

DNA: TGTGCCACCAGTGGAGGGACAGGCCTCTACGAGCAGTACTTC
CDR3: CATSGGTGLYEQYF
J: TRBJ2-7
V: TRBV24-1
size: few
D: TRBD1

DNA: TGTGCCAGCTCACCACCGTCCGGGCAGAGTAGTGGCTACACCTTC
CDR3: CASSPPSGQSSGYTF
J: TRBJ1-2
V: TRBV18
size: NA
D: NA

DNA: TGTGCCAGCAGTCCCCATCCCCGGGACAGACTTAGCAATCAGCCCCAGCATTTT
CDR3: CASSPHPRDRLSNQPQHF
J: TRBJ1-5
V: TRBV6-6
size: NA
D: TRBD1

DNA: TGTGCCAGCACCCAAATAGCGGGAAACCAAGAGACCCAGTACTTC
CDR3: CASTQIAGNQETQYF
J: TRBJ2-5
V: TRBV28
size: NA
D: TRBD2

DNA: TGTGCCAGCAGCTTAGCGGCCAGCAATTATGGCTACACCTTC
CDR3: CASSLAASNYGYTF
J: TRBJ1-2
V: TRBV7-9
size: NA
D: NA

DNA: TGTGCCAGCAACCCACTTGGGGCGGGAGAGAGGTTCAATGAGCAGTTCTTC
CDR3: CASNPLGAGERFNEQFF
J: TRBJ2-1
V: TRBV27
size: NA
D: TRBD2

DNA: TGTGCCACCCACAGGGGTCCAGGGCTAGCCCCGTTACCCTACAATGAGCAGTTCTTC
CDR3: CATHRGPGLAPLPYNEQFF
J: TRBJ2-1
V: TRBV27
size: NA
D: TRBD1

DNA: TGTGCCTGGAGTCCAAGAGGTGGGCAGCCCCAGCATTTT
CDR3: CAWSPRGGQPQHF
J: TRBJ1-5
V: TRBV30
size: NA
D: NA

DNA: TGTGCCAGCAGTGGGGCTTCGGTGGGCACAGATACGCAGTATTTT
CDR3: CASSGASVGTDTQYF
J: TRBJ2-3
V: TRBV28
size: NA
D: NA

DNA: TGTGCCTGGAACGGGCACCCCTTTTCTCAAGAGACCCAGTACTTC
CDR3: CAWNGHPFSQETQYF
J: TRBJ2-5
V: TRBV30
size: NA
D: NA

DNA: TGTGCCAGCACCAAATCAGAGTGGGCAGGCTCCGAGCAGTACTTC
CDR3: CASTKSEWAGSEQYF
J: TRBJ2-7
V: TRBV21-1
size: NA
D: NA

DNA: TGTGCCAGCAGTGACTCGAGCCACCAGCCCCAGCATTTT
CDR3: CASSDSSHQPQHF
J: TRBJ1-5
V: TRBV6-4
size: NA
D: NA

DNA: TGTGCCAGCAGTCGCCAGGAGAGCTATGGCTACACCTTC
CDR3: CASSRQESYGYTF
J: TRBJ1-2
V: TRBV28
size: NA
D: NA

DNA: TGTGCCACCAGTTGGAGAACTTCGAACACCGGGGAGCTGTTTTTT
CDR3: CATSWRTSNTGELFF
J: TRBJ2-2
V: TRBV15
size: NA
D: NA

DNA: TGTGCCAGCAGTTTAAACAGGGTGGGCTACGAGCAGTACTTC
CDR3: CASSLNRVGYEQYF
J: TRBJ2-7
V: TRBV28
size: NA
D: NA

DNA: TGTGCCAGTAGTTCGGACACCATAGGGCCCCAGCATTTT
CDR3: CASSSDTIGPQHF
J: TRBJ1-5
V: TRBV19
size: NA
D: NA

DNA: TGTGCCAGCAGCTTAACGCCTACGATTAGCGGGAGAGCGGCAGATACGCAGTATTTT
CDR3: CASSLTPTISGRAADTQYF
J: TRBJ2-3
V: TRBV7-3
size: once
D: TRBD2

DNA: TGTGCCAGGATCCGGGGGGGGAGAAGCAATCAGCCCCAGCATTTT
CDR3: CARIRGGRSNQPQHF
J: TRBJ1-5
V: TRBV6-4
size: NA
D: NA

DNA: TGTGCCAGCAGCTTCCCCCCGCCGGGGGCTTCATATGGCTACACCTTC
CDR3: CASSFPPPGASYGYTF
J: TRBJ1-2
V: TRBV7-9
size: once
D: NA

DNA: TGTGCCAGCAGTTTAAGTTTTGGACAGGGGAACACTGAAGCTTTCTTT
CDR3: CASSLSFGQGNTEAFF
J: TRBJ1-1
V: TRBV27
size: NA
D: TRBD1

DNA: TGTGCCTGGAGTGTACGGAGGGGGAGTGTGGACTATGGCTACACCTTC
CDR3: CAWSVRRGSVDYGYTF
J: TRBJ1-2
V: TRBV30
size: NA
D: NA

DNA: TGTGCCAGCAGATCGAGGGGGAGTGCGAATGGCACTGAAGCTTTCTTT
CDR3: CASRSRGSANGTEAFF
J: TRBJ1-1
V: TRBV6-6
size: NA
D: NA

DNA: TGTGCCAGCAGCTTATTCCGACCTACCTACAATGAGCAGTTCTTC
CDR3: CASSLFRPTYNEQFF
J: TRBJ2-1
V: TRBV13
size: once
D: NA

DNA: TGTGCCAGCAGCCGGACAGTGAGGGAGACTGAAGCTTTCTTT
CDR3: CASSRTVRETEAFF
J: TRBJ1-1
V: TRBV3-1/TRBV3-2
size: NA
D: NA

DNA: TGTGCCAGTATCATGACAGGGGGAACGCTTGGCTACACCTTC
CDR3: CASIMTGGTLGYTF
J: TRBJ1-2
V: TRBV19
size: NA
D: TRBD1